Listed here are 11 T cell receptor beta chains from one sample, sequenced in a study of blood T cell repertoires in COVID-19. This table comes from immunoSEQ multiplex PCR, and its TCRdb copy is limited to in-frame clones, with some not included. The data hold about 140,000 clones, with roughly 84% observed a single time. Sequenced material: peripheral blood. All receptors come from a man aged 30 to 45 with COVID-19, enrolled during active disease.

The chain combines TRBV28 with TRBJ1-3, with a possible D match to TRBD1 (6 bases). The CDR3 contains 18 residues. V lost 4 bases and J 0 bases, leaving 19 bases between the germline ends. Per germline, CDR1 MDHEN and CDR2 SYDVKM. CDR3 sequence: CASSSQFPDRSSGNTIYF. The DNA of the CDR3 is TGTGCCAGCAGTTCCCAATTTCCGGACAGAAGCTCTGGAAACACCATATATTTT.

The CDR3: CASSTYGPGTGGAGLADQETQYF. As DNA, the CDR3 is TGTGCCAGTAGTACTTATGGGCCAGGGACAGGGGGCGCGGGACTAGCAGACCAAGAGACCCAGTACTTC. This chain connects TRBV19 to TRBJ2-5; the match to TRBD1 covers 12 bases. The CDR3 has 23 residues. The V gene's germline CDR1 is LNHDA and CDR2 SQIVND (reference sequence). V was pared by 4 bases and J by 0 bases, with 24 bases of the junction left unmatched.

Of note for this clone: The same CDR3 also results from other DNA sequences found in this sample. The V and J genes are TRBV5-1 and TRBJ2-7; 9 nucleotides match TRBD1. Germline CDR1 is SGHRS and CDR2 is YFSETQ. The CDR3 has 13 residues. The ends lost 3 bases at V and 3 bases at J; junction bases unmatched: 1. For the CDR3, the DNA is TGCGCCAGCAGCTCGGGACAGGGCTACGAGCAGTACTTC. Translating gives CASSSGQGYEQYF.

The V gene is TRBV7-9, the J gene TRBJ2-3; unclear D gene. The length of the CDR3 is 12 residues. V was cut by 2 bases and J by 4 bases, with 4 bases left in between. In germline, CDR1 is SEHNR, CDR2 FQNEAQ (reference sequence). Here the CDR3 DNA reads TGTGCCAGCAGCTTAAGCGCAGATACGCAGTATTTT. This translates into CASSLSADTQYF.

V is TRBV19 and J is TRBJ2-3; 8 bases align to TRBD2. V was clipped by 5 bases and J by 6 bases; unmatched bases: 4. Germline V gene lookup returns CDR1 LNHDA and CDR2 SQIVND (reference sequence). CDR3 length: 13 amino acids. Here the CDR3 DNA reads TGTGCCAGTAGTTACGGCGGGGGGGATACGCAGTATTTT. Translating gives CASSYGGGDTQYF.

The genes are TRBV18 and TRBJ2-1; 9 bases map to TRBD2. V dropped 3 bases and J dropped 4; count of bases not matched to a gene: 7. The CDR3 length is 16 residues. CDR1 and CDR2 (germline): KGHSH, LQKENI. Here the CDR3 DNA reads TGTGCCAGCTCACCCAGAGTAGCGGGAGAATACAATGAGCAGTTCTTC. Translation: CASSPRVAGEYNEQFF.

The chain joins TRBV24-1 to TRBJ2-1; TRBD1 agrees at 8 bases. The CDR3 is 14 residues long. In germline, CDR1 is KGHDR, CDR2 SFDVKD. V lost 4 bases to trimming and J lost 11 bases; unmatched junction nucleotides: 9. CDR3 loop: CATSESTGVGKQFF. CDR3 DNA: TGTGCCACCAGTGAGTCGACAGGGGTGGGGAAGCAGTTCTTC.

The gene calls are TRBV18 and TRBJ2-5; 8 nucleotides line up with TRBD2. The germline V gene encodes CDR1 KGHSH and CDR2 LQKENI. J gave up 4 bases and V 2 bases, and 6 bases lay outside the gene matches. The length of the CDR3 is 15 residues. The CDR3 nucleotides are TGTGCCAGCTCACCAACGGGAGGGCCATCAGAGACCCAGTACTTC. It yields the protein CASSPTGGPSETQYF.

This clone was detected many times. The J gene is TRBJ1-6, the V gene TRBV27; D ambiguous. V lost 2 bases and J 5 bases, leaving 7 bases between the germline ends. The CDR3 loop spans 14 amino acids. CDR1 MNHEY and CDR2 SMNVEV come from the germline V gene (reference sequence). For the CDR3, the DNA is TGTGCCAGCAGTTTACGGCGGAATAATTCACCCCTCCACTTT. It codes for CASSLRRNNSPLHF.

For the CDR3, the DNA is TGTGCCACCAGTGATCCTCAGGGGGCGCCCCACGAGCAGTACTTC. This translates into CATSDPQGAPHEQYF. The chain combines TRBV24-1 with TRBJ2-7; TRBD1 aligns across 8 bases. The CDR3 loop spans 15 amino acids. CDR1 is KGHDR and CDR2 is SFDVKD in the germline V gene. V trimming: 3 bases; J trimming: 5 bases; junction bases outside the gene matches: 8.

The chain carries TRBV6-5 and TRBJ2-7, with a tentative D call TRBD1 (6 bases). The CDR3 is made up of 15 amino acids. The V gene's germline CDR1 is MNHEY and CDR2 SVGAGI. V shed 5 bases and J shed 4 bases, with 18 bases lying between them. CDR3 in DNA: TGTGCCAGCAGTACCCTACTGGGGGACATTTACGAGCAGTACTTC. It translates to CASSTLLGDIYEQYF.